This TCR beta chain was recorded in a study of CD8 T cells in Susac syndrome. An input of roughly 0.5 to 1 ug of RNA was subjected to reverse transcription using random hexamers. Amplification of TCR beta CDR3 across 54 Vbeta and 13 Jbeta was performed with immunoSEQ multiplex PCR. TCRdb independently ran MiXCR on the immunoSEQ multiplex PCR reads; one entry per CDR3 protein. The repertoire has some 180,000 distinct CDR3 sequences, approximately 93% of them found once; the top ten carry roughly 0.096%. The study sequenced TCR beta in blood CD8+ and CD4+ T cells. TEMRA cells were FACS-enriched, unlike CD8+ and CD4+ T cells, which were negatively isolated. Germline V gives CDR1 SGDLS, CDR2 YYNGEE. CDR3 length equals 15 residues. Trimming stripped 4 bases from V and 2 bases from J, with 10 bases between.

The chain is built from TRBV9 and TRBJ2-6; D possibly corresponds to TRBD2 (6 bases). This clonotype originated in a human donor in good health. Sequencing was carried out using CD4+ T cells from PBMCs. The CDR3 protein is CASSQEGPGANVLTF. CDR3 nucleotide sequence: TGTGCCAGCAGCCAGGAGGGTCCTGGGGCCAACGTCCTGACTTTC. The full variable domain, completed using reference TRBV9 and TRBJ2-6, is DSGVTQTPKHLITATGQRVTLRCSPRSGDLSVYWYQQSLDQGLQFLIQYYNGEERAKGNILERFSAQQFPDLHSELNLSSLELGDSALYFCASSQEGPGANVLTFGAGSRLTVL.